This is a list of T cell receptor beta chains from one sample in a study of blood T cell repertoires in COVID-19. Sequencing used immunoSEQ multiplex PCR; TCRdb keeps in-frame clones, though not all of them. Of 85,000 to 100,000 clones listed, 70% to 85% are singletons. The specimen sequenced was peripheral blood. The receptors derive from an older woman with acute or convalescent COVID-19. The CDR3 runs from the conserved cysteine through the conserved F or W. D genes are given only for firm matches. A row's size may be missing; if present it is once, few, many or a size class.

D gene,J gene,V gene,clone size,CDR3 DNA,CDR3 protein
-,TRBJ1-6,TRBV9,-,TGTGCCAGCAGCGCCAATGGGGGGAGGACGTCACCCCTCCACTTT,CASSANGGRTSPLHF
TRBD2,TRBJ2-1,TRBV18,once,TGTGCCAGCTCACCATGGCGGGAGAGCTCCTACAATGAGCAGTTCTTC,CASSPWRESSYNEQFF
-,TRBJ1-4,TRBV11-3,-,TGTGCCAGCAGCTTAAGCGGGCCAGGGCATAATGAAAAACTGTTTTTT,CASSLSGPGHNEKLFF
-,TRBJ1-1,TRBV7-9,-,TGTGCCAGCAGACTCCGACAGTACACTGAAGCTTTCTTT,CASRLRQYTEAFF
TRBD2,TRBJ2-1,TRBV5-1,-,TGCGCCAGCAGCCTGGTGGGACTAGCGGGGGGTGAGCAGTTCTTC,CASSLVGLAGGEQFF
TRBD2,TRBJ2-3,TRBV7-3,many,TGTGCCAGCAGCTTGGGACTAGCGGCCACAGATACGCAGTATTTT,CASSLGLAATDTQYF
-,TRBJ1-5,TRBV2,-,TGTGCCAGCAATACAGATAGCAATCAGCCCCAGCATTTT,CASNTDSNQPQHF
TRBD1,TRBJ1-5,TRBV30,once,TGTGCCTGGAGTGTAAAGGGGGCGCAGGGTCAGCCCCAGCATTTT,CAWSVKGAQGQPQHF
-,TRBJ2-5,TRBV6-5,-,TGTGCCAGCATTCGAACCGGGACAAACCAAGAGACCCAGTACTTC,CASIRTGTNQETQYF
TRBD1,TRBJ2-1,TRBV4-2,once,TGTGCCAGCAGCCAAGGGACAGGGGACTACAATGAGCAGTTCTTC,CASSQGTGDYNEQFF
TRBD1,TRBJ1-6,TRBV5-1,-,TGCGCCAGCAGCGAAGGGACAGGGGGCTCACCCCTCCACTTT,CASSEGTGGSPLHF
-,TRBJ2-5,TRBV3-1/TRBV3-2,-,TGTGCCAGCAGCCAGTTCGCCGGGGAGACCCAGTACTTC,CASSQFAGETQYF
TRBD1,TRBJ1-2,TRBV5-3,-,TGTGCCAGAAGTTCCGACAGGGTGGGTGGCTACACCTTC,CARSSDRVGGYTF
TRBD2,TRBJ2-2,TRBV7-2,once,TGTGCCAGCAGCTTGAGCGGGGGGGCATCCGGGGAGCTGTTTTTT,CASSLSGGASGELFF
TRBD2,TRBJ2-1,TRBV2,-,TGTGCCAGCAGTGAGTCCAGAGGTGCTAGCGGGAGAACTACAATTAAGCAGTTCTTC,CASSESRGASGRTTIKQFF
TRBD1,TRBJ2-7,TRBV20-1,few,TGCAGTGCTAGTCCCGTGACAGGGGGCGTCTACGAGCAGTACTTC,CSASPVTGGVYEQYF
TRBD1,TRBJ2-7,TRBV5-8,-,TGTGCCAGCACCCTTGTACGGGACAGGGTACGTGACGAGCAGTACTTC,CASTLVRDRVRDEQYF
TRBD1,TRBJ1-6,TRBV10-3,once,TGTGCCATCAGGGGGGACAGCTATAATTCACCCCTCCACTTT,CAIRGDSYNSPLHF
TRBD1,TRBJ2-7,TRBV30,-,TGTGCCTGGAGCTCCCTAGGACAGGTTCTGTACGAGCAGTACTTC,CAWSSLGQVLYEQYF
TRBD1,TRBJ1-1,TRBV28,-,TGTGCCAGCAGGGAAGGGGGCCCCAACACTGAAGCTTTCTTT,CASREGGPNTEAFF
-,TRBJ2-1,TRBV7-3,medium-sized,TGTGCCAGCAGCCCCCCGGGTGCGAATGAGCAGTTCTTC,CASSPPGANEQFF
-,TRBJ1-5,TRBV28,-,TGTGCCAGCATCGCGGCCCAGGGTCTTTTATATCAGCCCCAGCATTTT,CASIAAQGLLYQPQHF
TRBD1,TRBJ1-5,TRBV7-2,-,TGTGCCAGCAGCTTAGCAGGGACAGGGCGCAATCAGCCCCAGCATTTT,CASSLAGTGRNQPQHF
TRBD1,TRBJ1-6,TRBV5-4,-,TGTGCCAGCAGCCTGGACAGGGGTAATTCACCCCTCCACTTT,CASSLDRGNSPLHF
-,TRBJ1-6,TRBV19,-,TGTGCCAGTAATCCGGGACAAGAATTTTCACCCCTCCACTTT,CASNPGQEFSPLHF
-,TRBJ1-6,TRBV3-1/TRBV3-2,few,TGTGCCAGCAGCCGCACTCGGGGGGGTGCGGAGAATTCACCCCTCCACTTT,CASSRTRGGAENSPLHF
TRBD1,TRBJ2-7,TRBV7-7,few,TGTGCTAGCAGCTCTCTAAAAGAGGGGGCGCACTACGAGCAGTACTTC,CASSSLKEGAHYEQYF
TRBD2,TRBJ2-3,TRBV6-4,once,TGTGCCAGCATCAACAGCGGGGGCGTGAGCACAGATACGCAGTATTTT,CASINSGGVSTDTQYF
-,TRBJ2-2,TRBV7-6,-,TGTGCCAGCAGCCCGGGTGGGGCTTCCACCGGGGAGCTGTTTTTT,CASSPGGASTGELFF
-,TRBJ2-7,TRBV13,-,TGTGCCAGCAGCCGGACTGGAGCCTACGAGCAGTACTTC,CASSRTGAYEQYF
-,TRBJ2-5,TRBV5-4,-,TGTGCCAGCAGCTTGGATGTAAGCAGGGGACAAGAGACCCAGTACTTC,CASSLDVSRGQETQYF